This TCR beta chain was recovered during a study of shared clonotypes between healthy human individuals. General observations from the study: It was anticipated that sequencing depth would influence how many clonotypes donors shared.

Notes on this clone: No antigen is known for it. This sample includes further DNA sequences coding for the same CDR3.

Trimming took 4 bases from V and 2 from J, leaving 9 bases between them. The length of the CDR3 is 13 residues. Per the germline V gene, CDR1 is MGHDK and CDR2 is SYGVNS. The table came from immunoSEQ multiplex PCR; TCRdb's copy has only in-frame clones and leaves some out. The sample yields 550,000 to 600,000 clones, roughly 79% seen once. The gene calls are TRBV25-1 and TRBJ2-7; D unresolved. The specimen sequenced was PBMCs. The sequence derives from a woman between 40 and 55 years old in good health. Some clones in this sample may be carry-over from other donors' samples. The CDR3 nucleotides are TGTGCCAGCAGTGCAGGTGTCCCCTACGAGCAGTACTTC. This translates into CASSAGVPYEQYF.